The 8 T cell receptor beta chains listed next were all sequenced from one sample in a study of early T cells in non-severe SARS-CoV-2 infection. TCRdb called the 5' RACE reads again in MiXCR, with one record for every CDR3 protein. The data hold about 36,000 distinct CDR3 sequences, with 3% to 4.5% observed a single time. Material: whole blood. These receptors were taken from an adult who was a healthcare worker with PCR-confirmed SARS-CoV-2 infection or an uninfected control (not recorded which).

In its sample, this clonotype was seen many times. The chain employs TRBV10-3 and TRBJ2-7; D remains unclear. This CDR3 contains 14 residues. The germline V gene encodes CDR1 ENHRY and CDR2 SYGVKD. The V and J ends lost 10 bases and 2 bases respectively, with 18 bases between them. The CDR3 nucleotides are TGTGCCACCCGGAACGGTGGCCGGACCTACGAGCAGTACGTC. Translation: CATRNGGRTYEQYV.

This clonotype was counted ten times or more. This chain links TRBV5-1 with TRBJ2-1, with 12 bases lining up with TRBD2. Germline CDR1 is SGHRS and CDR2 is YFSETQ. Germline trimming cut 7 bases from V and 4 bases from J; bases unmatched to any gene: 15. The CDR3 has 18 amino acids. Here the CDR3 DNA reads TGCGCCAGCGGAAGACTAGCGGGAGTGGTGACGGTTTACAATGAGCAGTTCTTC. Its translation is CASGRLAGVVTVYNEQFF.

This clonotype was picked up many times. The chain employs TRBV20-1 and TRBJ2-5; TRBD2 agrees at 13 bases. The CDR3 has 14 amino acids. Germline V gene sequence: CDR1 DFQATT, CDR2 SNEGSKA (reference sequence). V was clipped by 6 bases and J by 3 bases; unmatched bases: 4. The CDR3 DNA follows: TGCAGTGCCCCGGGACTAGCGGGGAAAGAGACCCAGTACTTC. Encoded protein: CSAPGLAGKETQYF.

This clonotype was recorded many times. V and J are TRBV7-2 and TRBJ2-1; D is undetermined. CDR1 is SGHTA, CDR2 FQGNSA, per germline. The CDR3 is 12 residues long. Trimming removed 6 bases from V and 10 bases from J, with 13 bases in between. The CDR3: CASRVGIREQFF. The DNA for the CDR3 is TGTGCCAGCAGAGTAGGGATCAGAGAGCAGTTCTTC.

This clonotype was counted many times. V and J are TRBV12-3 or TRBV12-4 and TRBJ2-2, with 7 bases aligning to TRBD1. CDR3 length equals 15 residues. The junction had 10 bases not matched to a gene; V was cut back by 5 bases and J by 7 bases. The DNA of the CDR3 is TGTGCCAGCAGTCCAAGGCGAGGGGGCTACGGGGAGCTGTTTTTT. This sequence encodes CASSPRRGGYGELFF.

In its sample, this clonotype was seen many times. CDR3 sequence (DNA): TGTGCCAGCAGCGTAACAGGCGCATCTAATTCACCCCTCCACTTT. This encodes CASSVTGASNSPLHF. The chain employs TRBV9 and TRBJ1-6; maybe TRBD1 (5 bases). From germline, CDR1 is SGDLS and CDR2 YYNGEE. This CDR3 comprises 15 residues. V lost 1 base to trimming and J lost 6 bases, with 11 bases between them.

This clonotype was detected many times. V usage is TRBV20-1 and J usage is TRBJ2-6, with 11 bases identical to TRBD2. V lost 2 bases to trimming and J lost 2 bases; unmatched junction nucleotides: 5. The CDR3 consists of 17 residues. Germline V gene data show CDR1 as DFQATT and CDR2 as SNEGSKA (reference sequence). The CDR3 protein is CSARPGLAEPGANVLTF. In nucleotides, the CDR3 is TGCAGTGCTAGACCGGGACTAGCGGAACCTGGGGCCAACGTCCTGACTTTC.

This clonotype occurred many times. The CDR3 is CSATMYETQYF. The CDR3 DNA sequence: TGCAGTGCTACCATGTATGAGACCCAGTACTTC. The rearrangement uses TRBV20-1 and TRBJ2-5; D gene ambiguous. The CDR3 is 11 residues long. V shed 4 bases and J shed 5 bases, with 8 bases lying between them. Per germline, CDR1 DFQATT and CDR2 SNEGSKA (reference sequence).